This TCR beta chain was captured in a study of T cells after yellow fever vaccination. TCRdb reanalysed the 5' RACE reads using MiXCR and keeps one entry per CDR3 protein. The table lists 300,000 to 400,000 distinct CDR3 sequences, 8.1% of them singletons, with under 20% in the top ten. The CDR3 runs 15 residues. Germline CDR1 and CDR2: MNHNS and SASEGT. Trimming shortened V by 6 bases and J by 0 bases, and 12 bases separated the two germline ends. A few counts support this clonotype. The sample was PBMCs, taken around 45 days after the first yellow fever vaccination. The chain uses TRBV6-1 and TRBJ1-5; D not resolved. The TCR originated in a man aged 18 to 30 who received the YFV17D yellow fever vaccine. The CDR3 spells CASRTSGHSNQPQHF. The CDR3 DNA reads TGTGCCAGCAGGACCTCAGGTCATAGCAATCAGCCCCAGCATTTT.